This TCR beta chain was profiled in a study of OX40 agonist ivuxolimab in advanced cancers. Looking at the study overall: The patients' treatment was ivuxolimab, an agonistic anti-OX40 (CD134) antibody. Therapy given before enrollment (anti-PD-1, anti-PD-L1 or anti-CTLA-4) was allowed, and 40% had some. Overall study findings and caveats: Not determined was the antigen specificity of the expanded peripheral T cells.

Data came from immunoSEQ multiplex PCR; TCRdb stores just in-frame clones and leaves some out. The sample shows about 15,000 clones, approximately 78% of them seen only once. Researchers took blood at baseline, on cycle 4 day 1, and on cycle 7 day 1. CDR3 length: 16 amino acids. Germline V lookup: CDR1 SGHNT, CDR2 YENEEA. V was pared by 5 bases and J by 7 bases, with 14 bases of the junction left unmatched. A remark on this clone: Its antigen is as yet unknown.

This sequence joins TRBV11-3 and TRBJ2-1, with 7 bases identical to TRBD2. Sequenced here: CD4+ or CD8+ T cells sorted from blood, sampled in a trial of the OX40 agonist ivuxolimab. This sequence was found in an adult with an advanced solid tumor such as melanoma, head and neck, liver or kidney cancer. The CDR3 protein is CASSPTGSSRGNEQFF. In DNA form, the CDR3 reads TGTGCCAGCAGCCCAACCGGTTCCTCGCGGGGGAATGAGCAGTTCTTC.